A selection of T cell receptor delta chains follows, all from one sample in a study of gamma-delta T cells after stem cell transplantation. TCRdb re-called clones from the RT-PCR reads using CATT. Of several thousand delta-chain clones in the sample, around 2% are singletons; the top ten hold 25% to 40%. The material sequenced was gamma-delta T cells. These receptors were taken from a human donor. It is not recorded whose cells these are; they may come from a transplant donor. Both conserved end residues are part of each CDR3. The order of the fields is V gene, J gene, CDR3 protein.

TRDV2	TRDJ1	CACDTWGQTDKLIF
TRDV2	TRDJ1	CACDTVGSKAVYTDKLIF
TRDV2	TRDJ3	CACDPTLTGGSSSYSWDTRQMFF
TRDV2	TRDJ1	CACDSLLGGSDKLIF
TRDV2	TRDJ1	CACDTLLGDTTEELIF
TRDV2	TRDJ1	CACDPLVEPSATDKLIF
TRDV2	TRDJ1	CACDALGDTSTDKLIF
TRDV2	TRDJ1	CAYDTWGADKLIF
TRDV2	TRDJ1	CACDTVVRDTPSGDKLIF
TRDV2	TRDJ1	CACDGLGDKGDKLIF
TRDV2	TRDJ1	CACDTVEVLGDTRDRKDVYTDKLIF
TRDV2	TRDJ1	CACDSLMGDRIADKLIF
TRDV2	TRDJ3	CACDTVSTGGYSSSWDTRQMFF
TRDV2	TRDJ1	CACDPVGGITDKLIF
TRDV2	TRDJ1	CACDTVGGLGGDYTDKLIF
TRDV2	TRDJ1	CACDRLGETGSYTDKLIF
TRDV2	TRDJ3	CACDTVYGGDTPEETSWDTRQMFF
TRDV2	TRDJ1	CACDTLGISPDKLIF
TRDV2	TRDJ1	CACDTVDRGTGGFKYTDKLIF
TRDV2	TRDJ1	CACDSAGGYENTDKLIF
TRDV2	TRDJ1	CACDSVLGRATDKLIF
TRDV2	TRDJ3	CACDTVRSRDWDTRQMFF
TRDV2	TRDJ1	CACDILGDTQTDKLIF